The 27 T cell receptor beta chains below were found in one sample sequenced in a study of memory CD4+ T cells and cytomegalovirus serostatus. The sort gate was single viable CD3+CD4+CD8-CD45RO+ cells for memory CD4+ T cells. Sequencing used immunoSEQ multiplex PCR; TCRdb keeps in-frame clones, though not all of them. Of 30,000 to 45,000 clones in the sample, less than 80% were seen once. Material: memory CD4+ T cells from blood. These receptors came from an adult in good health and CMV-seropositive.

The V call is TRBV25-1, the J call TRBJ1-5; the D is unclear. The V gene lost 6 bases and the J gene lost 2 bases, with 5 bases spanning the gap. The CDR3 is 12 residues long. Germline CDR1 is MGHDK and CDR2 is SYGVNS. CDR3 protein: CASRKGNQPQHF. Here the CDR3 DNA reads TGTGCCAGCAGGAAGGGCAATCAGCCCCAGCATTTT.

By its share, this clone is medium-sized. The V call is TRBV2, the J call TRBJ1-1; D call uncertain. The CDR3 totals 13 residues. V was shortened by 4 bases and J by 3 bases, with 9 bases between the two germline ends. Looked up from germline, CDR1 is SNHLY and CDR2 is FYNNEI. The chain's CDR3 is CASSATGYTEAFF. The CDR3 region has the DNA TGTGCCAGCAGTGCCACCGGGTACACTGAAGCTTTCTTT.

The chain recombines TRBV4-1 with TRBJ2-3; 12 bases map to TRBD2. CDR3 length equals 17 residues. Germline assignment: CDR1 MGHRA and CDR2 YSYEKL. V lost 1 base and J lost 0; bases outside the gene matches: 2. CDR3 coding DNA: TGCGCCAGCAGCCAAGGCACTAGCGGGGGGAGCACAGATACGCAGTATTTT. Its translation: CASSQGTSGGSTDTQYF.

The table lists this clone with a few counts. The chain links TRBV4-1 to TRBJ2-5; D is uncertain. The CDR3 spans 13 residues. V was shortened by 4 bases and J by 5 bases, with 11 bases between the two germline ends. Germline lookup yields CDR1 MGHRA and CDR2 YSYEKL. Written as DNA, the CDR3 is TGCGCCAGCAGCCCCCTCGCCGGGGAGACCCAGTACTTC. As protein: CASSPLAGETQYF.

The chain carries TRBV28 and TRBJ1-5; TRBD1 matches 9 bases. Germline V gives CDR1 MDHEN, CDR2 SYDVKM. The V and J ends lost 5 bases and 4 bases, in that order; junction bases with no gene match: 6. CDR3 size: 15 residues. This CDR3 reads CASSQGTGLNQPQHF. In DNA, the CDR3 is TGTGCCAGCAGTCAAGGGACAGGGCTTAATCAGCCCCAGCATTTT.

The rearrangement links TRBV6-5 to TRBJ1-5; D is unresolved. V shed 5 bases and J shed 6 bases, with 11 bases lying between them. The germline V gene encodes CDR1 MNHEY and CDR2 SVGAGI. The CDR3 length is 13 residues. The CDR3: CASSPSGSQPQHF. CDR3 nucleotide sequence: TGTGCCAGCAGTCCGAGCGGTAGTCAGCCCCAGCATTTT.

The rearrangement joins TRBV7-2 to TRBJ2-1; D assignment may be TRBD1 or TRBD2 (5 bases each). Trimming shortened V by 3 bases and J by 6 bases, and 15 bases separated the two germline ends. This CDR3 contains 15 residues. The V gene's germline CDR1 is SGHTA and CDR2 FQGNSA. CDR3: CASSLGPPSLNEQFF. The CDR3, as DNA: TGTGCCAGCAGCTTGGGACCGCCTTCCCTCAATGAGCAGTTCTTC. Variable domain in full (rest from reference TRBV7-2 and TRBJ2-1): GAGVSQSPSNKVTEKGKDVELRCDPISGHTALYWYRQSLGQGLEFLIYFQGNSAPDKSGLPSDRFSAERTGGSVSTLTIQRTQQEDSAVYLCASSLGPPSLNEQFFGPGTRLTVL.

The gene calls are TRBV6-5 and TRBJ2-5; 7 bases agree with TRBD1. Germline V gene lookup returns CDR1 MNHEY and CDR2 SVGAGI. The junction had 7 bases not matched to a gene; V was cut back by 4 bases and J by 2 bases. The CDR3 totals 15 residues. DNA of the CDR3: TGTGCCAGCAGTTTCGATAGACAGGGACAAGAGACCCAGTACTTC. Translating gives CASSFDRQGQETQYF.

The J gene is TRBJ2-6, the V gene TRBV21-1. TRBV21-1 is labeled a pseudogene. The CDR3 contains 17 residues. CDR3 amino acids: CASTPGTYLSGANVLTF. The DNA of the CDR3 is TGTGCCAGCACCCCCGGGACCTATTTGTCTGGGGCCAACGTCCTGACTTTC.

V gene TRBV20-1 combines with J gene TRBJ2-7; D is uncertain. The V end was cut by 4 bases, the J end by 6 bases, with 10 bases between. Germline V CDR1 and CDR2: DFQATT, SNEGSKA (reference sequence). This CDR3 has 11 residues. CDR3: CSANWVFEQYF. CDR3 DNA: TGCAGTGCTAACTGGGTTTTCGAGCAGTACTTC.

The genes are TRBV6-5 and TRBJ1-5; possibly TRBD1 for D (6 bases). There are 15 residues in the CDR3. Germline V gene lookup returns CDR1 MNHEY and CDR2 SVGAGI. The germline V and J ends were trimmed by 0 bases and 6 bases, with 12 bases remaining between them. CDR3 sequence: CASSYSRGAGQPQHF. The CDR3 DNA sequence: TGTGCCAGCAGTTACTCGCGGGGGGCGGGTCAGCCCCAGCATTTT.

The CDR3 DNA follows: TGTGCCAGCAGTTTAGGTAGCAGACCGGGAGGTCAGCCCCAGCATTTT. Translated: CASSLGSRPGGQPQHF. The chain has TRBV28 and TRBJ1-5; D is unresolved. The V gene lost 2 bases and the J gene lost 6 bases, with 17 bases spanning the gap. The CDR3 spans 16 residues. Germline V gives CDR1 MDHEN, CDR2 SYDVKM.

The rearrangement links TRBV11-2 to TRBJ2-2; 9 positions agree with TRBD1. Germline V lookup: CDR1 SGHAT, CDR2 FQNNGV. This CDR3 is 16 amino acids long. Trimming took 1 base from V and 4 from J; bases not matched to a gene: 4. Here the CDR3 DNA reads TGTGCCAGCAGCTTAGGGGGACAGGGACCCACCGGGGAGCTGTTTTTT. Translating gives CASSLGGQGPTGELFF.

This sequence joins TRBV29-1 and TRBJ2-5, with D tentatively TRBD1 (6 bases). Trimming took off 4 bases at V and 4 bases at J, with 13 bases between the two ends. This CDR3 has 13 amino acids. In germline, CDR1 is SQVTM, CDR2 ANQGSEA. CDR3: CSVVLAGVETQYF. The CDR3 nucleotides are TGCAGCGTTGTCTTGGCAGGGGTAGAGACCCAGTACTTC.

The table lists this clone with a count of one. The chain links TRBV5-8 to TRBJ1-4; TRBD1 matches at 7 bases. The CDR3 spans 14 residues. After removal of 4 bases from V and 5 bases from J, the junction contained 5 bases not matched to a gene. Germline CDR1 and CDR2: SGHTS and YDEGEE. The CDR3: CASSVGQLNEKLFF. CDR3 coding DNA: TGTGCCAGCAGCGTGGGACAGCTCAATGAAAAACTGTTTTTT.

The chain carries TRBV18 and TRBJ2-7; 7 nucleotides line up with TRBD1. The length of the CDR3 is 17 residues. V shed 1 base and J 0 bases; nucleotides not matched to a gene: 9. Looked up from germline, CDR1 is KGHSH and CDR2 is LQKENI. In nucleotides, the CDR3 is TGTGCCAGCTCACCACTCGGCACAGGGGTGAACTCCTACGAGCAGTACTTC. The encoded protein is CASSPLGTGVNSYEQYF.

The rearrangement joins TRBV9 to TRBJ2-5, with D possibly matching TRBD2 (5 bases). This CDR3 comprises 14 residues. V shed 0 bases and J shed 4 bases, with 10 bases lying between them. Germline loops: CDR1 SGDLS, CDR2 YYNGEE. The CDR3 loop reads CASSVAPSRETQYF. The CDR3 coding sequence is TGTGCCAGCAGCGTAGCGCCTAGCCGAGAGACCCAGTACTTC.

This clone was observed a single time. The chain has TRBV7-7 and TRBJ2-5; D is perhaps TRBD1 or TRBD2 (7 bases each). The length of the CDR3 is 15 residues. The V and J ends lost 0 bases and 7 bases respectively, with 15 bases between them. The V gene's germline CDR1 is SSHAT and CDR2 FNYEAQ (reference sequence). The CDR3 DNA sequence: TGTGCCAGCAGCTTAGCGGCAGGGGGGGAAGGGACCCAGTACTTC. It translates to CASSLAAGGEGTQYF.

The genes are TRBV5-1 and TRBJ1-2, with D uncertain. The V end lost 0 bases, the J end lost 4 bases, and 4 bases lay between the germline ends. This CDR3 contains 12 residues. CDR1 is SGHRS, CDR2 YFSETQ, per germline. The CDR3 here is CASSLAGYGYTF. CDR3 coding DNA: TGCGCCAGCAGCTTGGCCGGCTATGGCTACACCTTC.

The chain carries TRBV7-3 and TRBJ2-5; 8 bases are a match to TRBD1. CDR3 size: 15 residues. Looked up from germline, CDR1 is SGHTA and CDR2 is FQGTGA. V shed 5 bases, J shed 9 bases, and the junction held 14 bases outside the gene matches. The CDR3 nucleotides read TGTGCCAGCAGCGTTGGGACAGGCCGGGACTCGGCCCAGTACTTC. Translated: CASSVGTGRDSAQYF.

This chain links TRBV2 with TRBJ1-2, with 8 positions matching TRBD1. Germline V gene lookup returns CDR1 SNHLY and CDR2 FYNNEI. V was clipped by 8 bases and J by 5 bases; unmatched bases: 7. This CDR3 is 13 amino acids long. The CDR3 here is CASQTGVGYGYTF. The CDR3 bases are TGTGCCAGCCAGACAGGGGTGGGGTATGGCTACACCTTC. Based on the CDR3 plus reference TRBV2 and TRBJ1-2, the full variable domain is EPEVTQTPSHQVTQMGQEVILRCVPISNHLYFYWYRQILGQKVEFLVSFYNNEISEKSEIFDDQFSVERPDGSNFTLKIRSTKLEDSAMYFCASQTGVGYGYTFGSGTRLTVV.

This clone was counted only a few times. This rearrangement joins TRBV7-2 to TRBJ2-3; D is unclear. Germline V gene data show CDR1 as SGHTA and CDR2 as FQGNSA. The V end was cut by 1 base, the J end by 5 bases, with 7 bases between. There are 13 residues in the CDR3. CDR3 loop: CASSLVRGDTQYF. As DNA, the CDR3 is TGTGCCAGCAGCTTAGTTAGAGGAGATACGCAGTATTTT.

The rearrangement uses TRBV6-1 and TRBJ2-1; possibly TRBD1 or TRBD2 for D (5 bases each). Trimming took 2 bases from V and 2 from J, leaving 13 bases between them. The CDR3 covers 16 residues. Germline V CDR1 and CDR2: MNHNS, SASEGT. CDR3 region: CASSEWGFRAYNEQFF. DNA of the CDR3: TGTGCCAGCAGTGAATGGGGGTTTAGGGCCTACAATGAGCAGTTCTTC.

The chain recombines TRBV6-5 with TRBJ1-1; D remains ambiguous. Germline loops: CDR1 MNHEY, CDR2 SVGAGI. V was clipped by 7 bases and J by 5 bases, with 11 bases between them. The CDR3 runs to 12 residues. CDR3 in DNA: TGTGCCAGCAAAGACCTCGGAACTGAAGCTTTCTTT. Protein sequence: CASKDLGTEAFF.

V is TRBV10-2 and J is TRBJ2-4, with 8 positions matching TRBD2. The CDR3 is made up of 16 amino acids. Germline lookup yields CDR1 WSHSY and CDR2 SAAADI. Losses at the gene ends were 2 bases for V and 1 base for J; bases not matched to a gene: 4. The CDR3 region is CASSEQGGRAKNIQYF. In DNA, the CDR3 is TGCGCCAGCAGTGAGCAGGGCGGGAGGGCCAAAAACATTCAGTACTTC.

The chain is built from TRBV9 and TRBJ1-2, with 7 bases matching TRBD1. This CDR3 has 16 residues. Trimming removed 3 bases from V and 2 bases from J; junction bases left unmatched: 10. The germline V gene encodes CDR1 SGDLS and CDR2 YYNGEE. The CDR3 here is CASSATGRELNYGYTF. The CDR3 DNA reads TGTGCCAGCAGCGCGACAGGGAGGGAGCTAAACTATGGCTACACCTTC.

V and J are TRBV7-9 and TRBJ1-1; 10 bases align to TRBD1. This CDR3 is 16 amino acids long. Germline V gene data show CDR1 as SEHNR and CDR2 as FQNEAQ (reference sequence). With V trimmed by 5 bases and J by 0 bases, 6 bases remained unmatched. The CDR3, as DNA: TGTGCCAGCAGCCAAGACAGGGGGCCGGTGAACACTGAAGCTTTCTTT. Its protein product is CASSQDRGPVNTEAFF. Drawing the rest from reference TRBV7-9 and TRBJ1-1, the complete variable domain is DTGVSQNPRHKITKRGQNVTFRCDPISEHNRLYWYRQTLGQGPEFLTYFQNEAQLEKSRLLSDRFSAERPKGSFSTLEIQRTEQGDSAMYLCASSQDRGPVNTEAFFGQGTRLTVV.